This entry lists 30 T cell receptor beta chains sequenced from one sample in a study of identical twins (dated by TCRdb to 2015 to 2016). Receptors were amplified or captured by 5' RACE. TCRdb shows the sequencer as Illumina HiSeq 2000. The raw public reads went through TCRdb reprocessing: fastp at Q25, MiXCR clone calling, in-frame beta chains kept. Identical CDR3 proteins give one entry, which carries the most common genes and DNA. Counted in this sample were around 230,000 distinct CDR3 sequences; under 8.5% of them appeared once. Clones ranked in the top ten supply about 14% of the sample. The sample was also linked to a second study, of T cells expressing NK-cell markers.

The sample consisted of CD8+ T cells sorted from blood. Source of these receptors: a woman aged 18-35 years in good health.

This clonotype has a count of ten or more. The V gene is TRBV7-9, the J gene TRBJ1-2; 8 positions match TRBD1. With V trimmed by 6 bases and J by 9 bases, 6 bases remained unmatched. CDR1 SEHNR and CDR2 FQNEAQ come from the germline V gene (reference sequence). This CDR3 contains 12 residues. CDR3 DNA sequence: TGTGCCAGCAGTGAGGGACAGGATCGCTACACCTTC. Its translation is CASSEGQDRYTF.

The chain combines TRBV6-1 with TRBJ2-6, with D maybe TRBD1 (5 bases). Per germline, CDR1 MNHNS and CDR2 SASEGT. Trimming removed 6 bases from V and 0 bases from J, with 21 bases in between. The CDR3 is 19 residues long. The CDR3, as DNA: TGTGCCAGCAGCCGAACCCCGGACAATCCACGCTCTGGGGCCAACGTCCTGACTTTC. Translated, it gives CASSRTPDNPRSGANVLTF.

Comment on this clonotype: A clone one base away is much larger, so this may be a read error. The V gene is TRBV7-2, the J gene TRBJ2-7, with 10 nucleotides matching TRBD2. The V gene's germline CDR1 is SGHTA and CDR2 FQGNSA. The length of the CDR3 is 15 residues. CDR3 DNA sequence: TGTGCCAGGAGCTGGGCTAGCGGGAGTACGTACGAGCAGTACTTC. Translation gives CARSWASGSTYEQYF.

This clonotype was observed a few times. V gene TRBV7-9 combines with J gene TRBJ2-7; D remains unclear. The V gene lost 4 bases and the J gene lost 6 bases, with 13 bases spanning the gap. Germline-derived CDR1 and CDR2 are SEHNR and FQNEAQ (reference sequence). The CDR3 is 13 amino acids. The CDR3 reads CASSSPRSSEQYF. For the CDR3, the DNA is TGTGCCAGCAGCTCCCCCCGGAGCTCCGAGCAGTACTTC. The entire variable domain, with the rest obtained from reference TRBV7-9 and TRBJ2-7, is as follows: DTGVSQNPRHKITKRGQNVTFRCDPISEHNRLYWYRQTLGQGPEFLTYFQNEAQLEKSRLLSDRFSAERPKGSFSTLEIQRTEQGDSAMYLCASSSPRSSEQYFGPGTRLTVT.

The chain is built from TRBV19 and TRBJ1-2; possible D gene TRBD1, 5 bases. Germline CDR1 and CDR2: LNHDA and SQIVND (reference sequence). The CDR3 totals 10 residues. V lost 7 bases and J 8 bases, leaving 8 bases between the germline ends. The CDR3 DNA is TGTGCCAGTACGGGGACGGGCTACACCTTC. It specifies CASTGTGYTF.

J is TRBJ2-7 and V is TRBV9; no clear D. The germline V gene encodes CDR1 SGDLS and CDR2 YYNGEE. Deletions cut 0 bases from V and 2 bases from J, with 12 bases between. The CDR3 runs 15 residues. CDR3 coding DNA: TGTGCCAGCAGCGTAGATTGGGCCGGTACCTACGAGCAGTACTTC. Translated, it gives CASSVDWAGTYEQYF. Supplemented by reference TRBV9 and TRBJ2-7, the full variable domain reads DSGVTQTPKHLITATGQRVTLRCSPRSGDLSVYWYQQSLDQGLQFLIQYYNGEERAKGNILERFSAQQFPDLHSELNLSSLELGDSALYFCASSVDWAGTYEQYFGPGTRLTVT.

With regard to this clonotype: The junction differs from germline at one of its ends, possibly a read error. The chain is built from TRBV12-3 or TRBV12-4 and TRBJ2-5; maybe TRBD2 (6 bases). CDR3 size: 13 residues. CDR3 nucleotides: TGTGCCAGCAGCCAGGGACTCTCTTGGACCCAGCACTTC. This translates into CASSQGLSWTQHF.

This clonotype was counted many times. The J gene is TRBJ2-3, the V gene TRBV7-9, with D possibly being TRBD1 or TRBD2 (5 bases each). This CDR3 has 16 residues. Deletions cut 4 bases from V and 4 bases from J, with 18 bases between. Germline V gene lookup returns CDR1 SEHNR and CDR2 FQNEAQ (reference sequence). The CDR3 protein is CASSSGRDERPDTQYF. In DNA, the CDR3 is TGTGCCAGCAGCTCCGGCCGGGACGAAAGGCCAGATACGCAGTATTTT.

This clonotype was found a few times. The CDR3 DNA is TGTGCCAGCAGCGTCGGAGCGTCCGGGGAGCTGTTTTTT. Translating it yields CASSVGASGELFF. The rearrangement uses TRBV9 and TRBJ2-2; unclear D gene. There are 13 residues in the CDR3. CDR1 is SGDLS, CDR2 YYNGEE, per germline. The ends were cut back, 2 bases at V and 6 bases at J, with 8 bases in the middle. Variable domain in full (rest from reference TRBV9 and TRBJ2-2): DSGVTQTPKHLITATGQRVTLRCSPRSGDLSVYWYQQSLDQGLQFLIQYYNGEERAKGNILERFSAQQFPDLHSELNLSSLELGDSALYFCASSVGASGELFFGEGSRLTVL.

This clonotype appeared many times. The chain joins TRBV4-3 to TRBJ2-6, with no clear D. With 0 bases removed from V and 4 bases from J, the gap between germline ends came to 22 bases. CDR3 length: 20 residues. Germline V lookup: CDR1 LGHNA, CDR2 YSLEER. CDR3 sequence (DNA): TGCGCCAGCAGCCAAGATAGGGTAAACTCCTGGGTAACCGGGGCCAACGTCCTGACTTTC. Amino acids: CASSQDRVNSWVTGANVLTF.

Many counts were recorded for this clonotype. The CDR3 DNA sequence: TGTGCCAGCAGTTACGTCGTGGGGGGGGTTGAGCAGTATTTT. Its protein is CASSYVVGGVEQYF. This rearrangement joins TRBV6-5 to TRBJ2-3, with 7 positions matching TRBD2. The CDR3 runs to 14 residues. Trimming at V came to 2 bases and at J to 11 bases, leaving 10 bases not matched to a gene. From germline, CDR1 is MNHEY and CDR2 SVGAGI.

The table lists this clonotype with a few counts. This chain connects TRBV9 to TRBJ2-7; D gene unclear. Germline V lookup: CDR1 SGDLS, CDR2 YYNGEE. V shed 5 bases and J shed 4 bases, with 10 bases lying between them. The CDR3 contains 12 residues. CDR3 residues: CASSTTEYEQYF. As DNA, the CDR3 is TGTGCCAGCAGTACCACAGAGTACGAGCAGTACTTC.

This clonotype was seen a handful of times. The chain has TRBV10-2 and TRBJ2-1; 11 nucleotides match TRBD2. V lost 6 bases and J lost 8; bases outside the gene matches: 6. Germline V gene data show CDR1 as WSHSY and CDR2 as SAAADI. This CDR3 is 14 amino acids long. The CDR3 spells CASSVSGRVYEQFF. The CDR3 bases are TGCGCCAGCAGCGTTAGCGGGAGGGTCTATGAGCAGTTCTTC.

On this clonotype itself: This may stem from a read error, because a much larger clone lies one nucleotide away. This likely comes from a read error, as the CDR3 has no conserved phenylalanine or tryptophan at its end. The chain employs TRBV7-9 and TRBJ2-7, with D possibly TRBD2 on 5 matching bases. Germline CDR1 and CDR2: SEHNR and FQNEAQ (reference sequence). V gave up 3 bases and J gave up 3 bases, with 15 bases separating them. The CDR3 sequence is 15 residues long. Here the CDR3 reads CASSLLSSAGYEQYI. The DNA for the CDR3 is TGTGCCAGCAGCTTGCTTTCCAGCGCGGGCTACGAGCAGTACATC.

This clonotype was observed at least ten times. The rearrangement uses TRBV12-3 or TRBV12-4 and TRBJ1-1; no definite D call. The V end lost 2 bases, the J end lost 4 bases, and 5 bases lay between the germline ends. The CDR3 totals 12 residues. CDR3 loop: CASSLPPTEAFF. For the CDR3, the DNA is TGTGCCAGCAGTTTACCACCCACTGAAGCTTTCTTT.

This clonotype was found a few times. The V call is TRBV2, the J call TRBJ2-7; D unclear. This CDR3 spans 15 amino acids. Germline CDR1 reads SNHLY; CDR2 reads FYNNEI. The V end was cut by 5 bases, the J end by 0 bases, with 14 bases between. CDR3 nucleotides: TGTGCCAGCAGTCACCTGGTTTTGAGCTCCTACGAGCAGTACTTC. Translated, it gives CASSHLVLSSYEQYF.

In its sample, this clonotype was seen a few times. This chain links TRBV10-2 with TRBJ2-5, with D possibly being TRBD1 or TRBD2 (6 bases each). Trimming took off 0 bases at V and 3 bases at J, with 17 bases between the two ends. Germline CDR1 WSHSY, CDR2 SAAADI. The CDR3 has 17 amino acids. CDR3 sequence: CASSESGRGLRKETQYF. CDR3 DNA sequence: TGCGCCAGCAGTGAGTCTGGCAGGGGACTTAGAAAAGAGACCCAGTACTTC.

The chain carries TRBV9 and TRBJ2-2; D may be TRBD1 (6 bases). Germline loops: CDR1 SGDLS, CDR2 YYNGEE. Trimming removed 3 bases at V and 5 bases at J, with 8 bases between. The length of the CDR3 is 13 residues. The CDR3 is CASSGGTTGELFF. The CDR3 region has the DNA TGTGCCAGCAGCGGGGGGACAACCGGGGAGCTGTTTTTT. The whole variable domain, remainder taken from reference TRBV9 and TRBJ2-2, is DSGVTQTPKHLITATGQRVTLRCSPRSGDLSVYWYQQSLDQGLQFLIQYYNGEERAKGNILERFSAQQFPDLHSELNLSSLELGDSALYFCASSGGTTGELFFGEGSRLTVL.

This clonotype was detected only a few times. The chain combines TRBV6-2 or TRBV6-3 with TRBJ2-1; D gene uncertain. The germline CDR1 and CDR2 sequences are MNHEY and SVGEGT. The V end lost 3 bases, the J end lost 0 bases, and 12 bases lay between the germline ends. CDR3 length: 16 amino acids. CDR3 DNA sequence: TGTGCCAGCAGTTATATCGCGCGGAACTCCTACAATGAGCAGTTCTTC. Its protein product is CASSYIARNSYNEQFF.

This chain connects TRBV18 to TRBJ2-7; D is ambiguous. This CDR3 comprises 13 residues. Trimming pared 2 bases from V and 0 bases from J, leaving 5 bases between. Germline V gives CDR1 KGHSH, CDR2 LQKENI. CDR3 DNA: TGTGCCAGCTCACCATGGGACTCCTACGAGCAGTACTTC. This gives the protein CASSPWDSYEQYF. Based on the CDR3 plus reference TRBV18 and TRBJ2-7, the full variable domain is NAGVMQNPRHLVRRRGQEARLRCSPMKGHSHVYWYRQLPEEGLKFMVYLQKENIIDESGMPKERFSAEFPKEGPSILRIQQVVRGDSAAYFCASSPWDSYEQYFGPGTRLTVT.

This clonotype has a count of ten or more. The J gene is TRBJ2-7, the V gene TRBV14; D is ambiguous. V was pared by 1 base and J by 4 bases, with 11 bases between. This CDR3 comprises 14 residues. Looked up from germline, CDR1 is SGHDN and CDR2 is FVKESK. CDR3 sequence: CASSQGNSIYEQYF. The CDR3 DNA is TGTGCCAGCAGCCAAGGAAATAGCATTTACGAGCAGTACTTC. The variable domain in full, with the rest retrieved from reference TRBV14 and TRBJ2-7, is EAGVTQFPSHSVIEKGQTVTLRCDPISGHDNLYWYRRVMGKEIKFLLHFVKESKQDESGMPNNRFLAERTGGTYSTLKVQPAELEDSGVYFCASSQGNSIYEQYFGPGTRLTVT.

This sequence joins TRBV19 and TRBJ1-1; TRBD1 is a possible D gene (5 bases). V shed 5 bases and J shed 2 bases, with 15 bases lying between them. Germline V gene lookup returns CDR1 LNHDA and CDR2 SQIVND (reference sequence). The CDR3 consists of 15 residues. CDR3 protein: CASSWAGKSNTEAFF. In nucleotides, the CDR3 is TGTGCCAGTAGTTGGGCAGGGAAGTCCAACACTGAAGCTTTCTTT.

This clonotype was seen ten or more times. The chain employs TRBV20-1 and TRBJ1-5; possibly TRBD1 for D (5 bases). V lost 3 bases to trimming and J lost 3 bases, with 9 bases between them. The CDR3 totals 13 residues. The germline gives CDR1 DFQATT, CDR2 SNEGSKA (reference sequence). CDR3 nucleotide sequence: TGCAGTGCTAGTCGCAGGGACAATCAGCCCCAGCATTTT. Translating gives CSASRRDNQPQHF.

The J gene is TRBJ2-3, the V gene TRBV2; TRBD2 matches 14 bases. V lost 8 bases, J lost 5 bases, and 6 bases stayed unmatched. CDR1 is SNHLY, CDR2 FYNNEI, per germline. The CDR3 is made up of 15 amino acids. The CDR3 DNA reads as TGTGCCAGCGTTAGACTAGCGGGAGGGGGAGATACGCAGTATTTT. Protein: CASVRLAGGGDTQYF.

In this sample, this clonotype turned up a few times. This sequence joins TRBV20-1 and TRBJ2-7; TRBD2 is a possible D gene (6 bases). The germline CDR1 and CDR2 sequences are DFQATT and SNEGSKA (reference sequence). The CDR3 has 14 residues. Trimming took 5 bases from V and 3 from J, leaving 17 bases between them. The CDR3 is CSAQSGEISYEQYF. The CDR3 bases are TGCAGTGCTCAATCGGGGGAGATTAGCTACGAGCAGTACTTC.

This chain uses TRBV29-1 with TRBJ2-3; possible D gene TRBD2, 6 bases. From germline, CDR1 is SQVTM and CDR2 ANQGSEA. The CDR3 extends over 15 amino acids. V lost 7 bases to trimming and J lost 4 bases, with 21 bases between them. The CDR3 nucleotides are TGCAGCGCTGGCCCCGGCGGGATACGGGCAGATACGCAGTATTTT. Amino acids: CSAGPGGIRADTQYF.

The chain joins TRBV3-1 to TRBJ2-7, with D maybe TRBD1 (5 bases). This CDR3 has 14 amino acids. The V end lost 4 bases, the J end lost 2 bases, and 12 bases lay between the germline ends. The germline gives CDR1 LGHDT, CDR2 YNNKEL (reference sequence). The CDR3 protein is CASSPQVAPYEQYF. The CDR3 coding sequence is TGTGCCAGCAGCCCACAGGTCGCTCCCTACGAGCAGTACTTC.

The gene calls are TRBV27 and TRBJ2-3; 12 nucleotides align to TRBD2. Trimming at V came to 8 bases and at J to 2 bases, leaving 11 bases not matched to a gene. The CDR3 sequence is 17 residues long. CDR1 and CDR2 (germline): MNHEY, SMNVEV (reference sequence). CDR3 DNA: TGTGCCAGCCAATACCTAGCGGGAGGGAAACCCACAGATACGCAGTATTTT. The encoded protein is CASQYLAGGKPTDTQYF.

This clonotype was observed a handful of times. This rearrangement joins TRBV14 to TRBJ2-1, with no clear D. The CDR3 is 13 residues long. Germline assignment: CDR1 SGHDN and CDR2 FVKESK. With 0 bases removed from V and 15 bases from J, the gap between germline ends came to 15 bases. The CDR3 sequence: CASSQDPGIMPFF. CDR3 in DNA: TGTGCCAGCAGCCAAGATCCTGGCATCATGCCGTTCTTC.

The chain recombines TRBV5-1 with TRBJ2-3; 8 positions match TRBD2. Germline V gene data show CDR1 as SGHRS and CDR2 as YFSETQ. The CDR3 spans 16 residues. V was pared by 3 bases and J by 2 bases, with 8 bases of the junction left unmatched. CDR3 coding DNA: TGCGCCAGCAGCTCGTCCACGGGGGGGCCCACAGATACGCAGTATTTT. Encoded protein: CASSSSTGGPTDTQYF.